This entry features one T cell receptor beta chain sequence. These data belong to a study of blood T cell repertoires in COVID-19. As for the study in general: Samples of COVID-19 (acute and convalescent) were obtained from the United States, Italy and Spain. From T cells, B-cell-depleted T cells, or PBMCs came the material, which was cDNA or gDNA.

In the source study's methods: Reference gene primer amplification gave nucleated cell count estimates. Repertoires were generated with immunoSEQ multiplex PCR, while TCRdb's copy carries only in-frame clones and drops some. Clone size and the V and J calls come from that table; the DNA yielded D and trimming. The sample includes 70,000 to 100,000 clones, approximately 80% of them seen just once. Between the trimmed V and J ends, which lost 4 bases and 8 bases, there was a span of 11 bases. Germline CDR1 and CDR2: MDHEN and SYDVKM. The CDR3 covers 12 residues. This receptor was identified in a woman aged 80 or over with acute or convalescent COVID-19. The rearrangement uses TRBV28 and TRBJ1-1, with unresolved D. Sequencing was performed on peripheral blood. CDR3 in DNA: TGTGCCAGCAGTTCAACAGTTCCGGAAGCTTTCTTT. It encodes CASSSTVPEAFF.